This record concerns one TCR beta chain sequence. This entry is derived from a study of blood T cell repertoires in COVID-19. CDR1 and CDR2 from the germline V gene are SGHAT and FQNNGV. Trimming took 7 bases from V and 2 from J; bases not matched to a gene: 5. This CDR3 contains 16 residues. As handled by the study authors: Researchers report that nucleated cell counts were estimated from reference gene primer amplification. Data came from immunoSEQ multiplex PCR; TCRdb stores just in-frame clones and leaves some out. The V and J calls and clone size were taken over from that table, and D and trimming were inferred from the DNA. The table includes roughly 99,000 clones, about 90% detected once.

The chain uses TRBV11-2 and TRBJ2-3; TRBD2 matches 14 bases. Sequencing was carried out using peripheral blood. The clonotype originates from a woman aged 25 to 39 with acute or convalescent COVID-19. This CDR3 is CASTGLAGGLTDTQYF. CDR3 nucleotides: TGTGCCAGCACAGGACTAGCGGGGGGCCTCACAGATACGCAGTATTTT.